This T cell receptor (beta chain) was sequenced during a study of identical twins. Broader study findings: Cord blood beta clonotypes present at high abundance carried fewer insertions; no such pattern appeared in memory repertoires. Twins showed weaker excess sharing in their beta out-of-frame sequences.

This clonotype has only a few counts. Its antigen remains unidentified. A universal primer site was added by template switching, and unique molecular identifiers were carried by the cDNA. Each CDR3 protein is one row after TCRdb ran MiXCR on the 5' RACE reads. The sample records 400,000 to 550,000 distinct CDR3 sequences, roughly an eighth being singletons. The germline V gene has CDR1 MGHRA and CDR2 YSYEKL. The CDR3 sequence is 17 residues long. Trimming removed 0 bases from V and 1 base from J, with 14 bases in between. The sample also formed part of further work on yellow fever vaccine responses in identical twins. That work states: Each twin's T cell response to the vaccine was reported to look partly convergent and partly personalized.

The TCR originated in a woman under 30 in good health. The gene calls are TRBV4-1 and TRBJ2-3, with D tentatively TRBD2 (7 bases). The material sequenced was CD4+ T cells sorted from blood. CDR3 nucleotides: TGCGCCAGCAGCCAAGAGCAAGGGGGGGATCGCACAGATACGCAGTATTTT. Amino acids: CASSQEQGGDRTDTQYF.